This is a list of T cell receptor beta chains from one sample in a study of T cell responses to AZD1222 COVID-19 vaccine. Assay used: immunoSEQ multiplex PCR; TCRdb lists only in-frame clones, some missing. This table has roughly 67,000 clones, 80% to 85% appearing once. Sequences were derived from peripheral blood, sampled on day 0 of AZD1222 vaccination. These receptors all come from an adult in good health. Each CDR3 is given with its conserved first and last residue. A D gene is named only where the DNA matches it firmly. A row's size may be missing; if present it is once, few, many or a size class.

>TRBJ1-2|.|TRBD1|TRBV2
CASRTTEQGAGGYTF
TGTGCCAGCAGGACGACGGAACAGGGGGCGGGTGGCTACACCTTC
>TRBJ1-5|.|.|TRBV5-1
CASRGTGEGPQHF
TGCGCCAGCAGGGGGACGGGAGAGGGGCCCCAGCATTTT
>TRBJ1-1|once|.|TRBV6-5
CASSSTVYTEAFF
TGTGCCAGCAGTTCGACAGTCTACACTGAAGCTTTCTTT
>TRBJ1-2|.|TRBD1|TRBV19
CASSKGQGLTNYGYTF
TGTGCCAGTAGTAAGGGACAGGGATTAACTAACTATGGCTACACCTTC
>TRBJ2-4|.|.|TRBV3-1/TRBV3-2
CASSQVPGDIQYF
TGTGCCAGCAGCCAAGTTCCAGGGGACATTCAGTACTTC
>TRBJ2-5|.|TRBD1|TRBV7-8
CASSLGGTGGFETQYF
TGTGCCAGCAGCTTAGGAGGGACAGGGGGGTTCGAGACCCAGTACTTC
>TRBJ2-7|.|.|TRBV5-1
CASSLAQGGREQYF
TGCGCCAGCAGCTTGGCCCAGGGGGGGCGCGAGCAGTACTTC
>TRBJ2-7|.|.|TRBV7-9
CASSLEAGRVYISYEQYF
TGTGCCAGCAGCTTAGAGGCAGGCCGTGTCTATATCTCCTACGAGCAGTACTTC
>TRBJ2-7|.|.|TRBV9
CASSTSLGSYEQYF
TGTGCCAGCAGCACCTCGTTGGGGTCCTACGAGCAGTACTTC
>TRBJ1-6|.|.|TRBV6-6
CASRGGGNSPLHF
TGTGCCAGCAGGGGCGGGGGCAATTCACCCCTCCACTTT
>TRBJ1-1|.|TRBD1|TRBV7-9
CASSVVGTGNTEAFF
TGTGCCAGCAGCGTAGTGGGGACAGGGAACACTGAAGCTTTCTTT
>TRBJ1-5|.|TRBD1|TRBV6-5
CASRLNRGSNQPQHF
TGTGCCAGCAGATTGAACAGGGGCAGCAATCAGCCCCAGCATTTT
>TRBJ1-5|.|.|TRBV27
CASSLGVRGGNQPQHF
TGTGCCAGCAGTTTAGGGGTAAGGGGCGGCAATCAGCCCCAGCATTTT
>TRBJ2-3|.|TRBD2|TRBV11-2
CASSLTSGAGHTQYF
TGTGCCAGCAGCTTAACTAGCGGGGCCGGTCATACGCAGTATTTT
>TRBJ1-1|.|TRBD1|TRBV2
CASSGKGQGNTEAFF
TGTGCCAGCAGTGGTAAGGGACAGGGGAACACTGAAGCTTTCTTT
>TRBJ2-3|.|.|TRBV5-5
CASSLSGGTDTQYF
TGTGCCAGCAGCTTGTCTGGGGGCACAGATACGCAGTATTTT
>TRBJ1-2|.|.|TRBV5-1
CASSDDSTYGYTF
TGCGCCAGCAGCGACGACAGTACCTATGGCTACACCTTC
>TRBJ1-1|.|.|TRBV18
CASSQLDKTAEAFF
TGTGCCAGCTCCCAACTTGACAAGACCGCTGAAGCTTTCTTT
>TRBJ1-5|.|.|TRBV30
CAWSRTDGVQPQHF
TGTGCCTGGAGTCGGACCGATGGTGTTCAGCCCCAGCATTTT
>TRBJ2-2|.|TRBD2|TRBV27
CASSLELAGTSGELFF
TGTGCCAGCAGTTTAGAACTAGCGGGGACTTCCGGGGAGCTGTTTTTT
>TRBJ1-1|.|TRBD1|TRBV4-2
CASSLQVQGDTEAFF
TGTGCCAGCAGCCTCCAAGTACAGGGGGACACTGAAGCTTTCTTT
>TRBJ2-6|.|.|TRBV6-5
CASSYSIRPGANVLTF
TGTGCCAGCAGTTACTCGATACGCCCTGGGGCCAACGTCCTGACTTTC
>TRBJ1-2|.|TRBD1|TRBV15
CATSRKGQGANGYTF
TGTGCCACCAGCAGGAAGGGACAGGGGGCAAATGGCTACACCTTC
>TRBJ2-2|.|TRBD1|TRBV7-6
CASSLRQGVANTGELFF
TGTGCCAGCAGCCTAAGACAGGGGGTGGCGAACACCGGGGAGCTGTTTTTT
>TRBJ2-7|.|.|TRBV6-1
CASSEYHLATYYEQYF
TGTGCCAGCAGTGAATATCATTTGGCCACATATTACGAGCAGTACTTC
>TRBJ1-5|.|.|TRBV6-1
CASSGRVWEVRGRSNQPQHF
TGTGCCAGCAGTGGTCGGGTTTGGGAGGTGAGGGGCAGGAGCAATCAGCCCCAGCATTTT
>TRBJ1-4|.|.|TRBV6-5
CASSPVKGSPLFF
TGTGCCAGCAGTCCGGTTAAGGGCTCTCCTCTGTTTTTT
>TRBJ1-1|.|.|TRBV19
CASSIVSSWWTEAFF
TGTGCCAGTAGTATAGTTTCCTCTTGGTGGACTGAAGCTTTCTTT
>TRBJ2-1|.|.|TRBV28
CASSWGYLRFF
TGTGCCAGCAGTTGGGGGTATCTACGGTTCTTC
>TRBJ2-7|.|TRBD1|TRBV27
CASSSGGGEQYF
TGTGCCAGCAGCTCAGGGGGCGGCGAGCAGTACTTC